Following are 2 T cell receptor beta chains from one sample sequenced in a study of identical twins (dated by TCRdb to the mid-2010s). Libraries were constructed by 5' RACE. Sequenced using an Illumina HiSeq 2000. TCRdb applied fastp at Q25 and MiXCR to the public reads, then kept only in-frame beta chains. Merged by CDR3 protein, the rows form single entries marked with the most common genes and DNA. The sample table holds about 460,000 distinct CDR3 sequences, of which 11% to 15% were seen once. The top ten clones comprise 0.4% to 0.55% of the sample. Another study also made use of these data, one on yellow fever vaccine responses in identical twins.

The sequenced sample consisted of CD4+ T cells sorted from blood. The receptor source for this set is a woman aged 18-30 years in good health.

The chain carries TRBV20-1 and TRBJ2-2; 9 bases match TRBD1. Unmatched junction bases numbered 8, after V lost 2 bases and J lost 7 bases. The CDR3 is made up of 15 amino acids. The germline CDR1 and CDR2 sequences are DFQATT and SNEGSKA (reference sequence). The CDR3 spells CSARPGQGPVGELFF. For the CDR3, the DNA is TGCAGTGCTAGACCCGGACAGGGGCCGGTCGGGGAGCTGTTTTTT.

The rearrangement joins TRBV5-1 to TRBJ2-7; 16 bases map to TRBD2. CDR1 and CDR2 (germline): SGHRS, YFSETQ. The CDR3 consists of 16 residues. Trimming at V came to 4 bases and at J to 7 bases, leaving 8 bases not matched to a gene. This CDR3 reads CASSPQGLAGGSEQYF. CDR3 DNA sequence: TGCGCCAGCAGCCCGCAGGGACTAGCGGGGGGGAGTGAGCAGTACTTC.